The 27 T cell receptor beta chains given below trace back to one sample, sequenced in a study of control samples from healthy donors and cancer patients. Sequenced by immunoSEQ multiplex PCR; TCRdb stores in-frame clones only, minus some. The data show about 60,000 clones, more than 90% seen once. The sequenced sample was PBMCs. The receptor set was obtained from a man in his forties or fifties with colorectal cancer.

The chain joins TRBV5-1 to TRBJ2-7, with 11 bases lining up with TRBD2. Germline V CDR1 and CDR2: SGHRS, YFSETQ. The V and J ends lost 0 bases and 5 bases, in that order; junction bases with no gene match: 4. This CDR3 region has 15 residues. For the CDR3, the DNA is TGCGCCAGCAGCTTGGTGGCTAGCGGGGGGAACGAGCAGTACTTC. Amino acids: CASSLVASGGNEQYF.

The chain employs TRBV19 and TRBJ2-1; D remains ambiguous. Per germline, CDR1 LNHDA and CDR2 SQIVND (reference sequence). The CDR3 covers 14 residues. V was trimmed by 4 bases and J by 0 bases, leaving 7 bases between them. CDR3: CASSSVSSYNEQFF. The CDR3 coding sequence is TGTGCCAGTAGTAGCGTTAGCTCCTACAATGAGCAGTTCTTC. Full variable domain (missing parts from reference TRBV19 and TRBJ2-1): DGGITQSPKYLFRKEGQNVTLSCEQNLNHDAMYWYRQDPGQGLRLIYYSQIVNDFQKGDIAEGYSVSREKKESFPLTVTSAQKNPTAFYLCASSSVSSYNEQFFGPGTRLTVL.

DNA of the CDR3: TGTGCCAGCAGCGTAGGCCCCGTTTTTAACTATGGCTACACCTTC. This codes for CASSVGPVFNYGYTF. The chain combines TRBV9 with TRBJ1-2; D call uncertain. Looked up from germline, CDR1 is SGDLS and CDR2 is YYNGEE. V gave up 0 bases and J gave up 1 base, with 10 bases separating them. The CDR3 sequence is 15 residues long.

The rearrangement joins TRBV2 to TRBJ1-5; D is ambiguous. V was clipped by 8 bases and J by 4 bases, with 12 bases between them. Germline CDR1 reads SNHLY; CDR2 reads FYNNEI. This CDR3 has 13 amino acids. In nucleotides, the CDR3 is TGTGCCAGCCGAGCGGACTTGAATCAGCCCCAGCATTTT. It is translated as CASRADLNQPQHF.

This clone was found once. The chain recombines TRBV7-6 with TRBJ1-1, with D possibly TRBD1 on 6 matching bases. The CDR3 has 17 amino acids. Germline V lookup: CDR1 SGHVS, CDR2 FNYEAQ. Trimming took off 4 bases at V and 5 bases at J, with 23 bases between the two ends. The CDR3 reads CASSSTLRLGAPTEAFF. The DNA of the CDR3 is TGTGCCAGCAGCTCAACCCTGAGGTTGGGGGCGCCGACTGAAGCTTTCTTT. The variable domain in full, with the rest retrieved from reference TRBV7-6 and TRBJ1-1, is GAGVSQSPRYKVTKRGQDVALRCDPISGHVSLYWYRQALGQGPEFLTYFNYEAQQDKSGLPNDRFSAERPEGSISTLTIQRTEQRDSAMYRCASSSTLRLGAPTEAFFGQGTRLTVV.

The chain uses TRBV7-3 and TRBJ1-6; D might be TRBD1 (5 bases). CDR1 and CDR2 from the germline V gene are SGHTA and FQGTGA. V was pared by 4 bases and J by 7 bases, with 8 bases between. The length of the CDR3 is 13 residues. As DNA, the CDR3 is TGTGCCAGCAGCTCGGGGGGGAATTCACCCCTCCACTTT. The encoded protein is CASSSGGNSPLHF. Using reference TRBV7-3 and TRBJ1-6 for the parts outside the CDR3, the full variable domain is GAGVSQTPSNKVTEKGKYVELRCDPISGHTALYWYRQSLGQGPEFLIYFQGTGAADDSGLPNDRFFAVRPEGSVSTLKIQRTERGDSAVYLCASSSGGNSPLHFGNGTRLTVT.

The CDR3 DNA reads TGTGCCAGCAGTTCCGGGTCAAAATTGGAAAACACCATATATTTT. This translates into CASSSGSKLENTIYF. V and J are TRBV6-5 and TRBJ1-3; D gene ambiguous. The germline V gene encodes CDR1 MNHEY and CDR2 SVGAGI. This CDR3 is built from 15 residues. V dropped 4 bases and J dropped 6 bases, with 16 bases sitting between them.

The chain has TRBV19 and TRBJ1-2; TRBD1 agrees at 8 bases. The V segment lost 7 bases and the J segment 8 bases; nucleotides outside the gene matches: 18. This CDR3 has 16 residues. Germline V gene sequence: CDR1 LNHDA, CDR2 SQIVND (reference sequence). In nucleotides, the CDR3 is TGTGCCAGTACCCACTACGTCGAGGACAGGGCGAAAGGCTACACCTTC. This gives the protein CASTHYVEDRAKGYTF.

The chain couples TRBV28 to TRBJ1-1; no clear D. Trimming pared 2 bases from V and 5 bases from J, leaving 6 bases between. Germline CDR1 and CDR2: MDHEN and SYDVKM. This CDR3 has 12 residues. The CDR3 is CASSLTGTEAFF. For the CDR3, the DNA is TGTGCCAGCAGTTTAACGGGGACTGAAGCTTTCTTT.

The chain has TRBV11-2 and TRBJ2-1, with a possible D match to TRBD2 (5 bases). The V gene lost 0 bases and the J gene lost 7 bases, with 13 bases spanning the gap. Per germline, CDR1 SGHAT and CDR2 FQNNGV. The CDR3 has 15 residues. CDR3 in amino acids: CASSLDLSRGNEQFF. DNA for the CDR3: TGTGCCAGCAGCTTAGATCTGTCTAGAGGGAATGAGCAGTTCTTC.

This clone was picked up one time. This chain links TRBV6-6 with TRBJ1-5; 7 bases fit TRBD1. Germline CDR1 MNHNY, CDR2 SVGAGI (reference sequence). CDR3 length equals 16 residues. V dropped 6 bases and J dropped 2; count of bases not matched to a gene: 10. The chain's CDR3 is CASRHWRQGGNQPQHF. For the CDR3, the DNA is TGTGCCAGCAGACACTGGCGACAGGGAGGCAATCAGCCCCAGCATTTT.

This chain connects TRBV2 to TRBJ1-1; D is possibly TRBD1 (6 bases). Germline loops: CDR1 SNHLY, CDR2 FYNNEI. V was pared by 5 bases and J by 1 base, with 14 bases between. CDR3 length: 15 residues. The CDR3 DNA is TGTGCCAGCAGTCCTCAGGGGTGGGGGAACACTGAAGCTTTCTTT. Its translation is CASSPQGWGNTEAFF.

The CDR3 bases are TGTGCCAGCAGTCCGGGACAGGGACTCACCGGGGAGCTGTTTTTT. It encodes CASSPGQGLTGELFF. This chain links TRBV28 with TRBJ2-2, with 9 bases fitting TRBD1. J was trimmed by 4 bases and V by 5 bases; bases with no gene match: 5. From germline, CDR1 is MDHEN and CDR2 SYDVKM. The length of the CDR3 is 15 residues.

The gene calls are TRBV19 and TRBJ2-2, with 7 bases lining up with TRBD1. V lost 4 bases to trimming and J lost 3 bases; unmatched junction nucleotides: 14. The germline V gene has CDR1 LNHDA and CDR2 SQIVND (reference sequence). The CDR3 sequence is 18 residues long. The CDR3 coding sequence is TGTGCCAGTAGTAGGGCAGGGGGTAACCCTTCCTACACCGGGGAGCTGTTTTTT. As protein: CASSRAGGNPSYTGELFF.

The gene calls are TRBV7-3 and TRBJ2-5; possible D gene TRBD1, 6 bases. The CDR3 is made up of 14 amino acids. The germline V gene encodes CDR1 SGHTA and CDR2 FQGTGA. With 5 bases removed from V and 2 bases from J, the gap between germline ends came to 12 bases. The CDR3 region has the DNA TGTGCCAGCAGCATACAGGGAAATCAAGAGACCCAGTACTTC. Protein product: CASSIQGNQETQYF.

DNA for the CDR3: TGTGCCAGCTCAACCGGGACATCAACGAACACTGAAGCTTTCTTT. It is translated as CASSTGTSTNTEAFF. V usage is TRBV18 and J usage is TRBJ1-1; D perhaps matches TRBD1 (6 bases). The CDR3 runs 15 residues. The ends were cut back, 5 bases at V and 1 base at J, with 14 bases in the middle. CDR1 is KGHSH and CDR2 is LQKENI in the germline V gene. The whole variable domain, filled in from reference TRBV18 and TRBJ1-1, reads NAGVMQNPRHLVRRRGQEARLRCSPMKGHSHVYWYRQLPEEGLKFMVYLQKENIIDESGMPKERFSAEFPKEGPSILRIQQVVRGDSAAYFCASSTGTSTNTEAFFGQGTRLTVV.

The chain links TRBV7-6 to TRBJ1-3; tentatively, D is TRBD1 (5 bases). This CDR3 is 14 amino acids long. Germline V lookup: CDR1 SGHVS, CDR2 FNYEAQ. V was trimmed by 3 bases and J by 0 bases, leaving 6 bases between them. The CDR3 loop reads CASSLRGSGNTIYF. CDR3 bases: TGTGCCAGCAGCTTGAGGGGCTCTGGAAACACCATATATTTT. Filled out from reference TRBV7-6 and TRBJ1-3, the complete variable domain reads GAGVSQSPRYKVTKRGQDVALRCDPISGHVSLYWYRQALGQGPEFLTYFNYEAQQDKSGLPNDRFSAERPEGSISTLTIQRTEQRDSAMYRCASSLRGSGNTIYFGEGSWLTVV.

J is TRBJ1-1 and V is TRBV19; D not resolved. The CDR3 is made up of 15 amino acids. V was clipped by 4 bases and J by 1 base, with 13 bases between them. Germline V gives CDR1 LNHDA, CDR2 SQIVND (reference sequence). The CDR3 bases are TGTGCCAGTAGTAGGTACGGAACCTCGAACACTGAAGCTTTCTTT. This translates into CASSRYGTSNTEAFF.

The CDR3 DNA reads TGTGCCAGCAGTTTCCTACTGACTAGCGGGGGAGAGACCCAGTACTTC. This codes for CASSFLLTSGGETQYF. The chain couples TRBV6-6 to TRBJ2-5, with TRBD2 matching 12 bases. Germline assignment: CDR1 MNHNY and CDR2 SVGAGI (reference sequence). The V gene end was trimmed by 4 bases and the J gene end by 4 bases; junction bases not matched to a gene: 7. The CDR3 is 16 residues long.

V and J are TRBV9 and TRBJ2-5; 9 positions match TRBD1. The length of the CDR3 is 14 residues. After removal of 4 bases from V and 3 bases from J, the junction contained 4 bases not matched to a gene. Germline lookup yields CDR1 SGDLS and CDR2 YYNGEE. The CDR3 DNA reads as TGTGCCAGCAGCTCCCGACAGGGGGAAGAGACCCAGTACTTC. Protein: CASSSRQGEETQYF.

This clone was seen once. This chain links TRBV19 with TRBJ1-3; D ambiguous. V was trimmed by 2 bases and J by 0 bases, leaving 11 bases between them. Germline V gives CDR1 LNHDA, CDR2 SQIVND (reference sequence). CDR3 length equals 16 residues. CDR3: CASSITSQTSGNTIYF. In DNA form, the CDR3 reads TGTGCCAGTAGTATAACCAGCCAGACCTCTGGAAACACCATATATTTT.

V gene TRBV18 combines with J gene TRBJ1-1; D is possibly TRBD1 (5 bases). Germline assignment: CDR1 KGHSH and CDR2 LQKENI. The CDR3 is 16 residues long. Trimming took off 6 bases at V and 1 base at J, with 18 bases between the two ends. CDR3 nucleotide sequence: TGTGCCAGCTCGTCCCAACCTCCCGGGGGGAACACTGAAGCTTTCTTT. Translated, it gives CASSSQPPGGNTEAFF.

The CDR3 region has the DNA TGCGCCAGCAGCTTGATCGCGGGGGCCCCCACAGATACGCAGTATTTT. It specifies CASSLIAGAPTDTQYF. The chain recombines TRBV5-1 with TRBJ2-3, with D possibly being TRBD2 (7 bases). This CDR3 is built from 16 residues. Between the trimmed V and J ends, which lost 1 base and 2 bases, there was a span of 14 bases. Germline assignment: CDR1 SGHRS and CDR2 YFSETQ. The variable domain in full, with the rest retrieved from reference TRBV5-1 and TRBJ2-3, is KAGVTQTPRYLIKTRGQQVTLSCSPISGHRSVSWYQQTPGQGLQFLFEYFSETQRNKGNFPGRFSGRQFSNSRSEMNVSTLELGDSALYLCASSLIAGAPTDTQYFGPGTRLTVL.

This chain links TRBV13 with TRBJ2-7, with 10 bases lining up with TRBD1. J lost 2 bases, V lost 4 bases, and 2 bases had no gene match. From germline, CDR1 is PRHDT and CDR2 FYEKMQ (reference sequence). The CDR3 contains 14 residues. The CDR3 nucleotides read TGTGCCAGCAGCTCGACAGGGGGCACCTACGAGCAGTACTTC. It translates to CASSSTGGTYEQYF. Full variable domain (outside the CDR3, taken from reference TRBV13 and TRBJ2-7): AAGVIQSPRHLIKEKRETATLKCYPIPRHDTVYWYQQGPGQDPQFLISFYEKMQSDKGSIPDRFSAQQFSDYHSELNMSSLELGDSALYFCASSSTGGTYEQYFGPGTRLTVT.

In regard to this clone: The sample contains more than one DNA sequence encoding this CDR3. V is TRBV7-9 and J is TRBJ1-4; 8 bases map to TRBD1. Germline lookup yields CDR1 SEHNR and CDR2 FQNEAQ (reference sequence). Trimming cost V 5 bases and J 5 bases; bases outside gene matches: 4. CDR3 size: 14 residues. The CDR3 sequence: CASSRGQENEKLFF. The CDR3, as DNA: TGTGCCAGCAGCCGGGGACAGGAAAATGAAAAACTGTTTTTT. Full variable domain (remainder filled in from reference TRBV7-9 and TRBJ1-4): DTGVSQNPRHKITKRGQNVTFRCDPISEHNRLYWYRQTLGQGPEFLTYFQNEAQLEKSRLLSDRFSAERPKGSFSTLEIQRTEQGDSAMYLCASSRGQENEKLFFGSGTQLSVL.

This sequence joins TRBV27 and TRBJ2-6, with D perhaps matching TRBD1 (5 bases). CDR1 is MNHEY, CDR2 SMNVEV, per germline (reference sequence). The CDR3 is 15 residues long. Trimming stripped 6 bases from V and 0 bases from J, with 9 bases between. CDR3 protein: CASSSTVSGANVLTF. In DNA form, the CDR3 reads TGTGCCAGCAGCTCGACAGTCTCTGGGGCCAACGTCCTGACTTTC. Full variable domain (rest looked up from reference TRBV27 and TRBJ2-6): EAQVTQNPRYLITVTGKKLTVTCSQNMNHEYMSWYRQDPGLGLRQIYYSMNVEVTDKGDVPEGYKVSRKEKRNFPLILESPSPNQTSLYFCASSSTVSGANVLTFGAGSRLTVL.

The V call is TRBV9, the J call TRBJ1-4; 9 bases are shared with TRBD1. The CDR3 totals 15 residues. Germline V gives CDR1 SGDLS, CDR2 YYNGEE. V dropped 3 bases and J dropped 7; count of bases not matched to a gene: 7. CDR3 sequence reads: CASSGRDRVTEKLFF. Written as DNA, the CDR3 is TGTGCCAGCAGCGGCCGGGACAGGGTAACTGAAAAACTGTTTTTT. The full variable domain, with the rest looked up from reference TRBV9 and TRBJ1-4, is DSGVTQTPKHLITATGQRVTLRCSPRSGDLSVYWYQQSLDQGLQFLIQYYNGEERAKGNILERFSAQQFPDLHSELNLSSLELGDSALYFCASSGRDRVTEKLFFGSGTQLSVL.